This record concerns one T cell receptor (beta chain) sequence. The antigen is not known. These data originate in a study of monozygotic twins with inflammatory bowel disease. Whole blood served as the source of total RNA, and no T cell sorting took place. TCRdb reworked the 5' RACE reads into one entry per CDR3 protein, no DNA. The repertoire shows about 420,000 distinct CDR3 sequences; the top ten hold around 2.3%. Regarding the study as a whole: Possibly reflecting limited power, no difference in repertoire similarity was found between concordant and discordant twins.

The CDR3 contains 13 residues. Germline loops: CDR1 SGHRS, CDR2 YFSETQ. The receptor was derived from a human donor with ulcerative colitis or Crohn's disease, or a healthy co-twin of an affected twin (not recorded which). Sample: blood. The gene calls are TRBV5-1 and TRBJ1-1; the D call of TRBD1 rests on TCRdb alone, since no DNA is present to check it. The CDR3 is CASSPLPPTEAFF.